Sequencing of this T cell receptor beta chain was carried out in a study of blood T cell repertoires in COVID-19 (dated by TCRdb to the early 2020s). As for the study more broadly: Collaborator samples came from the United States, Italy and Spain and covered acute and convalescent phases of COVID-19. The prospective study material was composed of cDNA or gDNA derived from T cells, B-cell-depleted T cells, or PBMCs. The dataset comprised deeply sampled blood TCRbeta repertoires from subjects exposed to, actively infected with, or recovered from COVID-19. The repertoires were released in a freely available public database meant as a resource for research on the immune response to SARS-CoV-2. Samples were obtained from the ongoing ImmuneRACE study (first 160 participants) and from 1,000 to 1,500 subjects provided by 6 global collaborators. A de-identified subject ID, COVID-19 status, age in years and sex were almost always included in the sample metadata. HLA class I and class II types, where available, came from metadata supplied by the sample provider rather than from assay-based typing.

TCRbeta CDR3 regions were amplified from genomic DNA by means of the immunoSEQ Assay, a bias-controlled multiplex PCR. As for the original processing: Nucleated cell counts per sample were estimated from amplification of reference gene primers within the assay. Sequence reads were collapsed and filtered to measure the absolute abundance of every unique TCRbeta CDR3 rearrangement. For each sample, productive Simpson clonality was calculated as the square root of Simpson's diversity index across productive rearrangements. TCRdb re-hosts the immuneACCESS table, in-frame sequences only. Its copies lack some clones; in the studies checked, an unresolved V gene accounts for under half of them, and the cause for the rest is not known. The V and J calls and clone size were taken over from that table, and D and trimming were inferred from the DNA. The table for this sample lists under 150,000 clones; approximately 90% of them were counted only once. Clones ranked in the top ten supply approximately 3% of the sample.

The CDR3 starts with the cysteine, ends with the phenylalanine, and has 12 residues. Only the CDR3 portion is preserved as DNA: 36 bases, with reading frame beginning at the first base. V is reduced by 4 bases and J by 5 bases, leaving a spacing of 9 bases between them. CDR1 is given as SGHTA and CDR2 as FQGNSA, both from the germline V gene. The collaborating institutions used their own protocols to collect whole blood in K2EDTA tubes. For TCRbeta analysis, collaborators shipped samples as frozen whole blood, isolated PBMCs, or DNA extracted from either of those sample types. The study at large found these results: The amount of clinical and demographic metadata varied by source and participant and was provided uncurated.

As to this clone: Its recognized antigen is unknown. Nothing much larger sits one base from this clone, and base qualities are not available.

The rearrangement joined TRBV7-2 to TRBJ2-7, with the D segment identity uncertain. The sequence was collected from a woman aged 60 to 75 with active COVID-19. What was sequenced was peripheral blood. The CDR3 protein is CASSSFNNEQYF. The nucleotides read TGTGCCAGCAGCTCCTTTAACAACGAGCAGTACTTC.